A selection of T cell receptor beta chains follows, all from one sample in a study of blood T cell repertoires in COVID-19. The protocol was immunoSEQ multiplex PCR, while the TCRdb copy is restricted to in-frame clones and leaves out a portion. The repertoire consists of approximately 97,000 clones, with around 82% occurring once and the leading ten covering roughly 12%. The sample consisted of peripheral blood. These receptors originate from a human donor in a cohort sampled during active COVID-19. Each CDR3 is given with its conserved first and last residue. The order of the fields is clone size, V gene, D gene, J gene, CDR3 DNA, CDR3 protein. The D gene is left open where the match is weak. A row's size may be missing; if present it is once, few, many or a size class.

clone size: -
V gene: TRBV2
D gene: TRBD2
J gene: TRBJ2-2
CDR3 DNA: TGTGCCAGCAGTTTAGCGGGTCGCACCGGGGAGCTGTTTTTT
CDR3 protein: CASSLAGRTGELFF

clone size: -
V gene: TRBV5-6
D gene: -
J gene: TRBJ1-5
CDR3 DNA: TGTGCCAGCAGCTTGGGGGGGGGCGCCCAGCCCCAGCATTTT
CDR3 protein: CASSLGGGAQPQHF

clone size: -
V gene: TRBV15
D gene: TRBD2
J gene: TRBJ2-5
CDR3 DNA: TGTGCCACCAGCAGTCGCGGGGGGGCTGAGACCCAGTACTTC
CDR3 protein: CATSSRGGAETQYF

clone size: once
V gene: TRBV11-3
D gene: -
J gene: TRBJ2-1
CDR3 DNA: TGTGCCAGCAGCTTAGGTGCGGGTATCAGCTCCTACAATGAGCAGTTCTTC
CDR3 protein: CASSLGAGISSYNEQFF

clone size: -
V gene: TRBV5-1
D gene: -
J gene: TRBJ2-5
CDR3 DNA: TGCGCCAGCAGCTTGGGCGCTGCCAACCAAGAGACCCAGTACTTC
CDR3 protein: CASSLGAANQETQYF

clone size: -
V gene: TRBV3-1/TRBV3-2
D gene: TRBD1
J gene: TRBJ1-1
CDR3 DNA: TGTGCCAGCAGCCGACGGGGGACAGGAGGGACTGAAGCTTTCTTT
CDR3 protein: CASSRRGTGGTEAFF

clone size: -
V gene: TRBV7-3
D gene: TRBD1
J gene: TRBJ1-6
CDR3 DNA: TGTGCCAGCAGCCAAGACAGGGCCTATAATTCACCCCTCCACTTT
CDR3 protein: CASSQDRAYNSPLHF

clone size: -
V gene: TRBV18
D gene: TRBD1
J gene: TRBJ2-3
CDR3 DNA: TGTGCCAGCTCACGACAGGGTATGACAGATACGCAGTATTTT
CDR3 protein: CASSRQGMTDTQYF

clone size: -
V gene: TRBV6-5
D gene: -
J gene: TRBJ2-1
CDR3 DNA: TGTGCCAGCCAGGTCGCCAGCTCCTACAATGAGCAGTTCTTC
CDR3 protein: CASQVASSYNEQFF

clone size: -
V gene: TRBV5-5
D gene: -
J gene: TRBJ2-1
CDR3 DNA: TGTGCCAGCACCCCAGGGTACGATTACAATGAGCAGTTCTTC
CDR3 protein: CASTPGYDYNEQFF

clone size: -
V gene: TRBV9
D gene: -
J gene: TRBJ2-2
CDR3 DNA: TGTGCCAGCAGCGCCCGACGGGCGAACACCGGGGAGCTGTTTTTT
CDR3 protein: CASSARRANTGELFF

clone size: -
V gene: TRBV6-5
D gene: -
J gene: TRBJ2-1
CDR3 DNA: TGTGCCAGCAGTTACTGGCAGGGTGCGAGCAATGAGCAGTTCTTC
CDR3 protein: CASSYWQGASNEQFF

clone size: once
V gene: TRBV6-5
D gene: -
J gene: TRBJ2-3
CDR3 DNA: TGTGCCAGCAGTTACCATCAGGGTAATCGGTATACGCAGTATTTT
CDR3 protein: CASSYHQGNRYTQYF

clone size: -
V gene: TRBV7-8
D gene: TRBD2
J gene: TRBJ2-7
CDR3 DNA: TGTGCCAGCAGCCAAACAAGTAGCGGGAGGAAAGAGCAGTACTTC
CDR3 protein: CASSQTSSGRKEQYF

clone size: -
V gene: TRBV6-5
D gene: TRBD1
J gene: TRBJ1-1
CDR3 DNA: TGTGCCACCTTAAGGACAGGGGGCACTGAAGCTTTCTTT
CDR3 protein: CATLRTGGTEAFF

clone size: -
V gene: TRBV28
D gene: TRBD1
J gene: TRBJ1-5
CDR3 DNA: TGTGCCAGCAGCCTCTTAGGGCAGGGGGCGCCTCAGCCCCAGCATTTT
CDR3 protein: CASSLLGQGAPQPQHF

clone size: -
V gene: TRBV2
D gene: TRBD2
J gene: TRBJ2-7
CDR3 DNA: TGTGCCAGCAGTGATGGGGGGGGGTCCTACGAGCAGTACTTC
CDR3 protein: CASSDGGGSYEQYF

clone size: few
V gene: TRBV7-8
D gene: -
J gene: TRBJ1-4
CDR3 DNA: TGTGCCAGCAGCTTTGGTGGAGGGAAAGGCGAAAAACTGTTTTTT
CDR3 protein: CASSFGGGKGEKLFF

clone size: -
V gene: TRBV14
D gene: -
J gene: TRBJ2-3
CDR3 DNA: TGTGCCAGCAGCCAAGTTGCGGGGGCCCCTATGGGGCAGTATTTT
CDR3 protein: CASSQVAGAPMGQYF

clone size: -
V gene: TRBV5-1
D gene: TRBD2
J gene: TRBJ2-5
CDR3 DNA: TGCGCCAGCAGCCCCCGAGGGGCTAGCGGGGGAGAGACCCAGTACTTC
CDR3 protein: CASSPRGASGGETQYF

clone size: -
V gene: TRBV6-6
D gene: TRBD1
J gene: TRBJ1-2
CDR3 DNA: TGTGCCAGCAGTCGACAGGGCGGCTACACCTTC
CDR3 protein: CASSRQGGYTF

clone size: -
V gene: TRBV5-4
D gene: -
J gene: TRBJ2-7
CDR3 DNA: TGTGCCAGCAGCTTGGAAGGTGTGGGCCCTTCGGACGAGCAGTACTTC
CDR3 protein: CASSLEGVGPSDEQYF

clone size: few
V gene: TRBV27
D gene: -
J gene: TRBJ1-6
CDR3 DNA: TGTGCCAGCAGTTCCCGGGGTACTAATTCACCCCTCCACTTT
CDR3 protein: CASSSRGTNSPLHF

clone size: -
V gene: TRBV6-5
D gene: TRBD1
J gene: TRBJ1-4
CDR3 DNA: TGTGCCAGCAGTTACTTGGGACAGACAACTAATGAAAAACTGTTTTTT
CDR3 protein: CASSYLGQTTNEKLFF

clone size: -
V gene: TRBV19
D gene: -
J gene: TRBJ1-1
CDR3 DNA: TGTGCCAGTAGTATACGGGGGAACACTGAAGCTTTCTTT
CDR3 protein: CASSIRGNTEAFF

clone size: -
V gene: TRBV4-2
D gene: TRBD2
J gene: TRBJ2-7
CDR3 DNA: TGTGCCAGCAGTCAGGCGGGGGGCGAGCAGTACTTC
CDR3 protein: CASSQAGGEQYF

clone size: -
V gene: TRBV19
D gene: TRBD1
J gene: TRBJ1-6
CDR3 DNA: TGTGCCAGTAGTAGCGGACAGGGGATTAATTCACCCCTCCACTTT
CDR3 protein: CASSSGQGINSPLHF

clone size: -
V gene: TRBV15
D gene: TRBD1
J gene: TRBJ2-7
CDR3 DNA: TGTGCCACCAGCATCGGACAGGGGGGTTACGAGCAGTACTTC
CDR3 protein: CATSIGQGGYEQYF

clone size: -
V gene: TRBV6-2/TRBV6-3
D gene: TRBD2
J gene: TRBJ2-5
CDR3 DNA: TGTGCCAGCAGTGCACCGGGACTAGCGGGAGGGGAGACCCAGTACTTC
CDR3 protein: CASSAPGLAGGETQYF

clone size: -
V gene: TRBV7-2
D gene: -
J gene: TRBJ1-2
CDR3 DNA: TGTGCCAGCAGCCCCGTAGGAGGCGATGGCTACACCTTC
CDR3 protein: CASSPVGGDGYTF

clone size: -
V gene: TRBV30
D gene: TRBD1
J gene: TRBJ1-4
CDR3 DNA: TGTGCCTGGAGTGTACCCCAGGGGGCAACTAATGAAAAACTGTTTTTT
CDR3 protein: CAWSVPQGATNEKLFF

clone size: -
V gene: TRBV5-1
D gene: -
J gene: TRBJ1-6
CDR3 DNA: TGCGCCAGCAATCTGCGGGGGAACGATGGTAATTCACCCCTCCACTTT
CDR3 protein: CASNLRGNDGNSPLHF

clone size: -
V gene: TRBV7-6
D gene: TRBD2
J gene: TRBJ2-7
CDR3 DNA: TGTGCCAGCAGCCCCGGTAGCGGGAGTACGCAGTACTTC
CDR3 protein: CASSPGSGSTQYF

clone size: -
V gene: TRBV28
D gene: TRBD2
J gene: TRBJ2-1
CDR3 DNA: TGTGCCAGCAGCTTTCTAGCGGGAGGACTCAGGGCTGTCAATGAGCAGTTCTTC
CDR3 protein: CASSFLAGGLRAVNEQFF

clone size: -
V gene: TRBV6-4
D gene: -
J gene: TRBJ2-2
CDR3 DNA: TGTGCCAGCCAGGGCGGCGGCGGGGAGCTGTTTTTT
CDR3 protein: CASQGGGGELFF

clone size: -
V gene: TRBV6-1
D gene: -
J gene: TRBJ1-1
CDR3 DNA: TGTGCCAGCAGTGAAGAGCCAACCAGGGTCAACACTGAAGCTTTCTTT
CDR3 protein: CASSEEPTRVNTEAFF

clone size: -
V gene: TRBV23-1
D gene: TRBD1
J gene: TRBJ2-7
CDR3 DNA: TGCGCCAGCAGTCAAGTCCGACAGGGAAACACCTACGAGCAGTACTTC
CDR3 protein: CASSQVRQGNTYEQYF

clone size: -
V gene: TRBV10-1
D gene: TRBD2
J gene: TRBJ2-4
CDR3 DNA: TGCGCCAGCAGTCAGCGGGAGGCGAGAAGAGCCAAAAACATTCAGTACTTC
CDR3 protein: CASSQREARRAKNIQYF

clone size: -
V gene: TRBV6-5
D gene: TRBD1
J gene: TRBJ1-4
CDR3 DNA: TGTGCCAGCAGTTGGCAGGGGGGTGAAAAACTGTTTTTT
CDR3 protein: CASSWQGGEKLFF

clone size: -
V gene: TRBV9
D gene: -
J gene: TRBJ1-1
CDR3 DNA: TGTGCCAGCAGCCTATCTCGTGGTGAAGCTTTCTTT
CDR3 protein: CASSLSRGEAFF

clone size: few
V gene: TRBV6-6
D gene: -
J gene: TRBJ2-6
CDR3 DNA: TGTGCCAGCAGTGACAGAGGTCGCGTCCTGACTTTC
CDR3 protein: CASSDRGRVLTF

clone size: -
V gene: TRBV18
D gene: -
J gene: TRBJ2-7
CDR3 DNA: TGTGCCAGCTCACCTGAGTACGAGCAGTACTTC
CDR3 protein: CASSPEYEQYF

clone size: -
V gene: TRBV6-5
D gene: TRBD2
J gene: TRBJ2-3
CDR3 DNA: TGTGCCAGCAGTTCCTTCCGGGGGGGGCGATTAGATACGCAGTATTTT
CDR3 protein: CASSSFRGGRLDTQYF

clone size: -
V gene: TRBV12-3/TRBV12-4
D gene: -
J gene: TRBJ2-5
CDR3 DNA: TGTGCCAGCAGCTGGGCCGGGAAAGAGACCCAGTACTTC
CDR3 protein: CASSWAGKETQYF

clone size: -
V gene: TRBV19
D gene: -
J gene: TRBJ1-2
CDR3 DNA: TGTGCCAGTACCTATCGGACAGCTAACTATGGCTACACCTTC
CDR3 protein: CASTYRTANYGYTF

clone size: once
V gene: TRBV10-3
D gene: -
J gene: TRBJ2-3
CDR3 DNA: TGTGCCATCAGTCCTCGGGGGGCCCCCACAGATACGCAGTATTTT
CDR3 protein: CAISPRGAPTDTQYF

clone size: -
V gene: TRBV9
D gene: -
J gene: TRBJ2-7
CDR3 DNA: TGTGCCAGCAGCACTTTTGGGGGCGATTACGAGCAGTACTTC
CDR3 protein: CASSTFGGDYEQYF

clone size: -
V gene: TRBV14
D gene: TRBD1
J gene: TRBJ1-2
CDR3 DNA: TGTGCCAGCAGCCAAGGGCCCAGGGGGCTCTATGGCTACACCTTC
CDR3 protein: CASSQGPRGLYGYTF

clone size: -
V gene: TRBV19
D gene: -
J gene: TRBJ1-5
CDR3 DNA: TGTGCCAGTAGTATAGCCCACAGGGCGATTCAGCCCCAGCATTTT
CDR3 protein: CASSIAHRAIQPQHF

clone size: -
V gene: TRBV27
D gene: -
J gene: TRBJ1-1
CDR3 DNA: TGTGCCAGCAGTTTCCGGCAGGTGAACACTGAAGCTTTCTTT
CDR3 protein: CASSFRQVNTEAFF

clone size: once
V gene: TRBV5-6
D gene: -
J gene: TRBJ1-2
CDR3 DNA: TGTGCCAGCACCTGGGGGGGGCGGCCCAACACCTTC
CDR3 protein: CASTWGGRPNTF

clone size: -
V gene: TRBV7-2
D gene: -
J gene: TRBJ2-1
CDR3 DNA: TGTGCCAGCAGCTTTAGTCGCCACGGGGTTAATGAGCAGTTCTTC
CDR3 protein: CASSFSRHGVNEQFF